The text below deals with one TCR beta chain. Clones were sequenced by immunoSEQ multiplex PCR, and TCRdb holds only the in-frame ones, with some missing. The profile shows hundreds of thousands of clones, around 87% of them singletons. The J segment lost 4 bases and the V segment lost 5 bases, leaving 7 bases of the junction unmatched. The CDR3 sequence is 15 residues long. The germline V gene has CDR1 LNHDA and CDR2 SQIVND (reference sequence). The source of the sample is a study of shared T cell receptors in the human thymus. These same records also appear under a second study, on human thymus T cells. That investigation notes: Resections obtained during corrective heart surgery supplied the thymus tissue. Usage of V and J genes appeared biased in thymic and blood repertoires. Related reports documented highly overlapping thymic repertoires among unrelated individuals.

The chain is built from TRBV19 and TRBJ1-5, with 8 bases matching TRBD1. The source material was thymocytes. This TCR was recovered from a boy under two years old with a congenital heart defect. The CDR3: CASSPDRAINQPQHF. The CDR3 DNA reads TGTGCCAGTAGTCCGGACAGGGCAATTAATCAGCCCCAGCATTTT.